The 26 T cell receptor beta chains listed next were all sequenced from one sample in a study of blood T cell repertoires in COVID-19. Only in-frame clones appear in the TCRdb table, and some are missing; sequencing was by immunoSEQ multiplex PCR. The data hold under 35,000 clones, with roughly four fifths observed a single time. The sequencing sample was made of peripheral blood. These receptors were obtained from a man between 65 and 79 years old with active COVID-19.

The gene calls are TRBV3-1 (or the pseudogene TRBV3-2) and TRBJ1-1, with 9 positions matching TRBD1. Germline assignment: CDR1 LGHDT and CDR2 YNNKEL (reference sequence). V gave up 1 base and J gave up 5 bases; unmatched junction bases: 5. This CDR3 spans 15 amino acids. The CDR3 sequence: CASSQGVGTGTEAFF. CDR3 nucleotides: TGTGCCAGCAGCCAAGGAGTTGGGACAGGGACTGAAGCTTTCTTT.

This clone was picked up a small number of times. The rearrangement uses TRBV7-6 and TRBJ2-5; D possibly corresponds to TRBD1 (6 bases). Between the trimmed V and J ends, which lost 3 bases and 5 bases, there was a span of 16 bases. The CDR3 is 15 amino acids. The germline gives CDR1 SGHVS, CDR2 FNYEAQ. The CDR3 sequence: CASSLEQGFGETQYF. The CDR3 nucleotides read TGTGCCAGCAGCTTGGAACAGGGCTTCGGGGAGACCCAGTACTTC.

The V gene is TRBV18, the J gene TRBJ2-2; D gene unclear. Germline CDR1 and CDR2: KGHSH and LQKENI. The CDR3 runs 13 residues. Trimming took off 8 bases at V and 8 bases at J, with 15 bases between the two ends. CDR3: CASLQYIEGELFF. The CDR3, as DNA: TGTGCCAGCCTGCAATATATAGAAGGGGAGCTGTTTTTT.

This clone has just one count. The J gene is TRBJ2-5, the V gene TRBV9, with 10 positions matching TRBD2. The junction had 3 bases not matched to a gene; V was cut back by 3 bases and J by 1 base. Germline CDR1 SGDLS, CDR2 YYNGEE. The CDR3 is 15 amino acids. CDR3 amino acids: CASSGSGRPQETQYF. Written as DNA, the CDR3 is TGTGCCAGCAGCGGTAGCGGGAGGCCCCAAGAGACCCAGTACTTC.

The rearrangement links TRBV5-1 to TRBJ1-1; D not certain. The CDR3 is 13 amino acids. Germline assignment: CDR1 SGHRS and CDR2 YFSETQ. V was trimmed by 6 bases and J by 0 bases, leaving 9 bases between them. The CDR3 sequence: CASTQNMNTEAFF. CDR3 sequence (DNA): TGCGCCAGCACTCAGAACATGAACACTGAAGCTTTCTTT.

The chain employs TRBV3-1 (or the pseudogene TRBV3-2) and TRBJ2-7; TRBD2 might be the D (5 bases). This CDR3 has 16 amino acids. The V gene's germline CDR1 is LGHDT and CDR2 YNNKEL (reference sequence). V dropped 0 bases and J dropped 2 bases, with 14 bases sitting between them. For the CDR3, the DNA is TGTGCCAGCAGCCAAGATCAATGGAGAGGGACCTACGAGCAGTACTTC. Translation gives CASSQDQWRGTYEQYF.

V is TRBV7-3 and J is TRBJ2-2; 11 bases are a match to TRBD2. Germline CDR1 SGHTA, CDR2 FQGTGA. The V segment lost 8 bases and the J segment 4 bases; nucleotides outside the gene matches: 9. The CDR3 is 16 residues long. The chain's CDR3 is CASGPPGTSGTGELFF. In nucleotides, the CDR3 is TGTGCCAGCGGGCCCCCCGGGACTAGCGGCACCGGGGAGCTGTTTTTT. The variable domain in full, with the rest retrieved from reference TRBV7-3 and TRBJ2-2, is GAGVSQTPSNKVTEKGKYVELRCDPISGHTALYWYRQSLGQGPEFLIYFQGTGAADDSGLPNDRFFAVRPEGSVSTLKIQRTERGDSAVYLCASGPPGTSGTGELFFGEGSRLTVL.

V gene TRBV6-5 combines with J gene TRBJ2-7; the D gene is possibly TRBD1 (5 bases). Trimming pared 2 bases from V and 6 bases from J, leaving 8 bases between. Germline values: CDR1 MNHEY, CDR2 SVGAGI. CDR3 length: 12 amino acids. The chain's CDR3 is CASSYRGGEQYF. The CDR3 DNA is TGTGCCAGCAGTTACAGGGGCGGCGAGCAGTACTTC.

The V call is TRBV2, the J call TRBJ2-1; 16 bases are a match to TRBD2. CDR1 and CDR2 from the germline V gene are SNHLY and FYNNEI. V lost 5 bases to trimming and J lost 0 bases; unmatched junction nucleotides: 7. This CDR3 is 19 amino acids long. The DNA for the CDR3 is TGTGCCAGCAGTCGGGGACTAGCGGGAGGGGGAAGCTCCTACAATGAGCAGTTCTTC. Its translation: CASSRGLAGGGSSYNEQFF.

The CDR3 nucleotides read TGTGCCACCACCACAGGGGTGGTCGACCGAAACACCATATATTTT. Its protein product is CATTTGVVDRNTIYF. The rearrangement joins TRBV24-1 to TRBJ1-3, with 7 nucleotides matching TRBD1. The junction had 11 bases not matched to a gene; V was cut back by 8 bases and J by 5 bases. Germline V gene data show CDR1 as KGHDR and CDR2 as SFDVKD. The CDR3 covers 15 residues.

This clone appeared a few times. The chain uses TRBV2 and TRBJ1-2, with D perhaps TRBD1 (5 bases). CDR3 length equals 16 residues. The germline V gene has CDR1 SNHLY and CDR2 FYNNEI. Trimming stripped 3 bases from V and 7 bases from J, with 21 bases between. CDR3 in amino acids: CASSDTYLGQGSGYTF. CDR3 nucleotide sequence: TGTGCCAGCAGTGATACTTACTTGGGGCAGGGATCTGGCTACACCTTC. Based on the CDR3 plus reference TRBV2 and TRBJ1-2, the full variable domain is EPEVTQTPSHQVTQMGQEVILRCVPISNHLYFYWYRQILGQKVEFLVSFYNNEISEKSEIFDDQFSVERPDGSNFTLKIRSTKLEDSAMYFCASSDTYLGQGSGYTFGSGTRLTVV.

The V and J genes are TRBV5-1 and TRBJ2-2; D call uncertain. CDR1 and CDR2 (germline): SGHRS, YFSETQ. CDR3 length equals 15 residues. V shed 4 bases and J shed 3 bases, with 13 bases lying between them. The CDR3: CASSPRGRDTGELFF. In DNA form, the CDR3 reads TGCGCCAGCAGCCCCCGCGGTCGGGACACCGGGGAGCTGTTTTTT.

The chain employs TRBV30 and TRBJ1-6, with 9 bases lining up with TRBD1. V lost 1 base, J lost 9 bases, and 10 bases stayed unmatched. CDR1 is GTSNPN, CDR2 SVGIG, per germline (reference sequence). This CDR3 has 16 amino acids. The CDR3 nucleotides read TGTGCCTGGAGTGGAGGGTGGACAGGGGTGGGTTCACCCCTCCACTTT. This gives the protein CAWSGGWTGVGSPLHF.

CDR3 protein: CASSLGTTNTGELFF. In DNA, the CDR3 is TGCGCCAGCAGCTTGGGGACTACGAACACCGGGGAGCTGTTTTTT. This chain joins TRBV5-1 and TRBJ2-2; possibly TRBD2 for D (6 bases). The germline gives CDR1 SGHRS, CDR2 YFSETQ. The CDR3 covers 15 residues. V was clipped by 0 bases and J by 0 bases, with 6 bases between them.

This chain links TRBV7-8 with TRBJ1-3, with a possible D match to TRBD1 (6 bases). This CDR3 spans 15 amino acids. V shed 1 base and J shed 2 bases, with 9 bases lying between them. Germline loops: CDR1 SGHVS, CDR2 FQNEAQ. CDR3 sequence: CASSLVPGAGNTIYF. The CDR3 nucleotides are TGTGCCAGCAGCTTAGTGCCAGGGGCTGGAAACACCATATATTTT.

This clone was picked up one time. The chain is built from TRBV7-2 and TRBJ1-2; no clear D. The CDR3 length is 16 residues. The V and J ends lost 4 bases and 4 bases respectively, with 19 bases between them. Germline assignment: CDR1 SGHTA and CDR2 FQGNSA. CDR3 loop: CASSSSYDPSFYGYTF. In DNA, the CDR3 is TGTGCCAGCAGCTCGTCATACGACCCTAGTTTCTATGGCTACACCTTC.

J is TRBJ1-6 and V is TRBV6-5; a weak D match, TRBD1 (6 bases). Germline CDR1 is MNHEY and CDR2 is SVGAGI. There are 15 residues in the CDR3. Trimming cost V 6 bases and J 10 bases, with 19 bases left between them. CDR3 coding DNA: TGTGCCAGCAGCTTCTCTGACAGGCTAAAATCACCCCTCCACTTT. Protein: CASSFSDRLKSPLHF.

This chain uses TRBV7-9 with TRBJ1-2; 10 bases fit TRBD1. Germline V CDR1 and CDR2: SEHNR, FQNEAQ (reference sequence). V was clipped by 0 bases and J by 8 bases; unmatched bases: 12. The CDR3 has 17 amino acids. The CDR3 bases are TGTGCCAGCAGCTTAGCGAGTGGGACAGGGGTCCGCCGGGGCTACACCTTC. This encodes CASSLASGTGVRRGYTF.

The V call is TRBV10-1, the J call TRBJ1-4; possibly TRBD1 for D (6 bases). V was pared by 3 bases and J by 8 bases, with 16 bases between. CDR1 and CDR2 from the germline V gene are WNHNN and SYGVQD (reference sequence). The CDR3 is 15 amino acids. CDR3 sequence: CASSDAAGDTEKLFF. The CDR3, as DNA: TGCGCCAGCAGTGACGCGGCAGGGGACACGGAAAAACTGTTTTTT.

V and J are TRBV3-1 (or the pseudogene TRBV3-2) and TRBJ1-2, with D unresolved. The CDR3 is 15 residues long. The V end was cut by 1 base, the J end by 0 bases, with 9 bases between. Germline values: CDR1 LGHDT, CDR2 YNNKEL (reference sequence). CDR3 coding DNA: TGTGCCAGCAGCCAAGGGCCGTCAGCTAACTATGGCTACACCTTC. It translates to CASSQGPSANYGYTF.

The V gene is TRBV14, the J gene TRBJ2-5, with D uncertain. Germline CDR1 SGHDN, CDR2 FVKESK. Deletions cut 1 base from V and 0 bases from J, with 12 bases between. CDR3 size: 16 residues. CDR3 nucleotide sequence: TGTGCCAGCAGCCAAGTTTACGATCGGTACCAAGAGACCCAGTACTTC. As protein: CASSQVYDRYQETQYF.

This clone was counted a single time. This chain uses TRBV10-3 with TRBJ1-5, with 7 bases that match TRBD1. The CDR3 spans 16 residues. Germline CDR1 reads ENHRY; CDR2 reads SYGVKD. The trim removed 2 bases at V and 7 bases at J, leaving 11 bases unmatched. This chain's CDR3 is CAISETTGAGGQPQHF. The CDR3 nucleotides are TGTGCCATCAGTGAGACTACAGGGGCCGGAGGGCAGCCCCAGCATTTT.

CDR3 sequence reads: CASSESPGQGETQYF. The CDR3 region has the DNA TGTGCCAGCAGTGAATCCCCGGGACAGGGAGAGACCCAGTACTTC. The V and J genes are TRBV6-1 and TRBJ2-5, with 9 bases fitting TRBD1. Germline lookup yields CDR1 MNHNS and CDR2 SASEGT. This CDR3 has 15 amino acids. Trimming cost V 2 bases and J 4 bases; bases outside gene matches: 5.

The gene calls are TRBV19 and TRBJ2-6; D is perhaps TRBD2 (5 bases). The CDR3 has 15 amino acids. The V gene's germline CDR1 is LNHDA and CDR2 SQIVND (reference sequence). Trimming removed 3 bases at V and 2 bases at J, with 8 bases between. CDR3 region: CASSMREAGANVLTF. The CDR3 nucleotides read TGTGCCAGTAGTATGAGGGAAGCTGGGGCCAACGTCCTGACTTTC.

The CDR3: CASSLEIGANTEAFF. As DNA, the CDR3 is TGCGCCAGCAGCTTGGAGATTGGGGCGAACACTGAAGCTTTCTTT. V usage is TRBV5-1 and J usage is TRBJ1-1; maybe TRBD1 (5 bases). V dropped 0 bases and J dropped 1 base, with 10 bases sitting between them. Germline-derived CDR1 and CDR2 are SGHRS and YFSETQ. The CDR3 has 15 residues.

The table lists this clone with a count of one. Written as DNA, the CDR3 is TGTGCCAGCAGTTACTTCGCCGGGAAACAAGAGACCCAGTACTTC. Its translation: CASSYFAGKQETQYF. This chain connects TRBV6-5 to TRBJ2-5; weak D call: TRBD2 (5 bases). V was shortened by 1 base and J by 2 bases, with 11 bases between the two germline ends. Per the germline V gene, CDR1 is MNHEY and CDR2 is SVGAGI. The CDR3 spans 15 residues.